This entry is about one T cell receptor (beta chain). Its antigen is still unknown. Method: immunoSEQ multiplex PCR; TCRdb's copy keeps in-frame clones and lacks some. Seen here are some 22,000 clones, around 76% observed once, and the top ten hold approximately 15%. After expansion with viral peptide pools in the ViraFEST assay, antigen-specific CD4+ T cells were sequenced. Culture proceeded for 10 days, and CD4+ T cells were then isolated. The infection with SARS-CoV-2 (confirmed by PCR) occurred in this person between March and December 2020. Wells containing a few million PBMC each were cultured with 9 to 10 IU/ml IL-2 and about 9.7 ug/ml peptides. The source of the sample is a study of vaccination effects on CD4 cells after COVID-19. The study, taken as a whole, reports: Small numbers of convalescent patients limited the study. It also lacked early post-infection timepoints.

This CDR3 is built from 15 residues. Germline assignment: CDR1 MNHEY and CDR2 SVGAGI. V shed 4 bases and J shed 0 bases, with 11 bases lying between them. The sequence was collected from a human donor who had a prior SARS-CoV-2 infection. The rearrangement uses TRBV6-5 and TRBJ2-3; tentative D call: TRBD2 (6 bases). The sample in question was CD4+ T cells from PBMCs cultured with SARS-CoV-2 spike peptides, obtained before COVID-19 vaccination. In nucleotides, the CDR3 is TGTGCCAGCAGTTCCAAGCGGGTTAGCACAGATACGCAGTATTTT. Encoded protein: CASSSKRVSTDTQYF.